This TCR beta chain stems from a study of blood T cell repertoires in COVID-19. The wider study: T cells, B-cell-depleted T cells, or PBMCs supplied cDNA or gDNA.

V lost 2 bases and J 5 bases, leaving 17 bases between the germline ends. CDR3 length: 16 amino acids. Germline V gene data show CDR1 as KGHDR and CDR2 as SFDVKD. Clones were sequenced by immunoSEQ multiplex PCR, and TCRdb holds only the in-frame ones, with some missing. This sample has about 220,000 clones; around four fifths occur once, and the top ten carry about 5.6%. What was sequenced was peripheral blood. This TCR was recovered from a woman in her 70s with COVID-19, enrolled during active disease. The rearrangement uses TRBV24-1 and TRBJ2-5; D might be TRBD1 (6 bases). The CDR3 nucleotides are TGTGCCACCAGTGATTCAGGACAGCCCACCGTGGAGACCCAGTACTTC. This translates into CATSDSGQPTVETQYF.